The 29 T cell receptor beta chains in this list originate from one sample, sequenced in a study of blood T cell repertoires in COVID-19. Profiled with immunoSEQ multiplex PCR; TCRdb holds only in-frame clones, not every one. The sample has under 150,000 clones, about 80% seen once. The sample consisted of peripheral blood. The receptors stem from a man aged 70-80 years with active or convalescent COVID-19.

With regard to this clone: The same CDR3 can be traced to other DNA sequences in this sample. V gene TRBV18 combines with J gene TRBJ1-6, with unresolved D. V was cut by 2 bases and J by 7 bases, with 6 bases left in between. The CDR3 has 13 residues. CDR1 and CDR2 (germline): KGHSH, LQKENI. The CDR3 protein is CASSPAGNSPLHF. The CDR3 coding sequence is TGTGCCAGCTCACCAGCGGGAAATTCACCCCTCCACTTT.

The chain combines TRBV24-1 with TRBJ1-1; 8 nucleotides align to TRBD1. The CDR3 is 15 residues long. Losses at the gene ends were 4 bases for V and 4 bases for J; bases not matched to a gene: 7. Per the germline V gene, CDR1 is KGHDR and CDR2 is SFDVKD. The CDR3 nucleotides read TGTGCCACCAGTGACCCTCGACAGGGGTCCACTGAAGCTTTCTTT. It yields the protein CATSDPRQGSTEAFF.

V usage is TRBV19 and J usage is TRBJ1-4, with D tentatively TRBD1 (5 bases). Germline assignment: CDR1 LNHDA and CDR2 SQIVND (reference sequence). Trimming cost V 7 bases and J 8 bases, with 14 bases left between them. This CDR3 is built from 13 residues. The CDR3 sequence: CASTSRVPEKLFF. The CDR3, as DNA: TGTGCCAGTACAAGCAGGGTTCCCGAAAAACTGTTTTTT.

The rearrangement uses TRBV5-1 and TRBJ1-6, with D uncertain. Germline V CDR1 and CDR2: SGHRS, YFSETQ. Between the trimmed V and J ends, which lost 7 bases and 0 bases, there was a span of 11 bases. The CDR3 consists of 15 residues. CDR3 nucleotide sequence: TGCGCCAGCTGCATTCTCGGCTCCTATAATTCACCCCTCCACTTT. Protein: CASCILGSYNSPLHF.

The genes are TRBV5-6 and TRBJ2-2; 7 nucleotides agree with TRBD1. V gave up 1 base and J gave up 3 bases; unmatched junction bases: 3. The CDR3 totals 15 residues. The germline gives CDR1 SGHDT, CDR2 YYEEEE. The CDR3 bases are TGTGCCAGCAGCTTGACAGGGGCGGACACCGGGGAGCTGTTTTTT. Residues: CASSLTGADTGELFF.

The chain recombines TRBV5-5 with TRBJ1-1; tentative D call: TRBD1 (6 bases). CDR1 is SGHKS, CDR2 YYEKEE, per germline (reference sequence). The germline V and J ends were trimmed by 2 bases and 6 bases, with 20 bases remaining between them. The CDR3 covers 16 residues. The CDR3 region is CASSLGPGGASSEAFF. The CDR3 nucleotides are TGTGCCAGCAGCTTAGGACCTGGGGGCGCGTCCTCTGAAGCTTTCTTT. Full variable domain (outside the CDR3, taken from reference TRBV5-5 and TRBJ1-1): DAGVTQSPTHLIKTRGQQVTLRCSPISGHKSVSWYQQVLGQGPQFIFQYYEKEERGRGNFPDRFSARQFPNYSSELNVNALLLGDSALYLCASSLGPGGASSEAFFGQGTRLTVV.

This sequence joins TRBV7-6 and TRBJ2-1; 8 bases agree with TRBD1. J was trimmed by 8 bases and V by 1 base; bases with no gene match: 7. This CDR3 region has 15 residues. Germline V CDR1 and CDR2: SGHVS, FNYEAQ. The CDR3 DNA reads TGTGCCAGCAGCTTAGGGCTACAGGGGGAAGATGAGCAGTTCTTC. This codes for CASSLGLQGEDEQFF.

This clone has just a few counts. The V gene is TRBV5-6, the J gene TRBJ1-2; 7 bases fit TRBD1. The CDR3 is 13 residues long. The V gene end was trimmed by 5 bases and the J gene end by 2 bases; junction bases not matched to a gene: 3. Per germline, CDR1 SGHDT and CDR2 YYEEEE. CDR3 sequence reads: CASRPTGNYGYTF. CDR3 nucleotide sequence: TGTGCCAGCAGACCGACAGGGAACTATGGCTACACCTTC.

This clone was found once. The gene calls are TRBV30 and TRBJ1-3, with 10 bases matching TRBD1. The J segment lost 1 base and the V segment lost 4 bases, leaving 4 bases of the junction unmatched. The CDR3 loop spans 15 amino acids. CDR1 GTSNPN and CDR2 SVGIG come from the germline V gene (reference sequence). The chain's CDR3 is CAWNRDRGSGNTIYF. The CDR3, as DNA: TGTGCCTGGAACCGGGACAGGGGTTCTGGAAACACCATATATTTT.

The gene calls are TRBV6-6 and TRBJ1-2; D remains ambiguous. The germline V gene encodes CDR1 MNHNY and CDR2 SVGAGI (reference sequence). The V gene lost 8 bases and the J gene lost 2 bases, with 12 bases spanning the gap. The CDR3 contains 13 residues. CDR3: CASAPSVNYGYTF. Written as DNA, the CDR3 is TGTGCCAGCGCACCCTCGGTCAACTATGGCTACACCTTC.

This chain links TRBV5-8 with TRBJ1-2, with D perhaps TRBD1 (6 bases). V lost 3 bases and J 5 bases, leaving 17 bases between the germline ends. Germline V gene sequence: CDR1 SGHTS, CDR2 YDEGEE. There are 15 residues in the CDR3. As DNA, the CDR3 is TGTGCCAGCAGCTACGGCACAGGGCTTACTTATGGCTACACCTTC. This encodes CASSYGTGLTYGYTF. Full variable domain (remainder filled in from reference TRBV5-8 and TRBJ1-2): EAGVTQSPTHLIKTRGQQATLRCSPISGHTSVYWYQQALGLGLQFLLWYDEGEERNRGNFPPRFSGRQFPNYSSELNVNALELEDSALYLCASSYGTGLTYGYTFGSGTRLTVV.

In the case of this clone: Different DNA sequences within this sample yield the same CDR3. The V gene is TRBV18, the J gene TRBJ1-5; no firm D call. The germline V and J ends were trimmed by 3 bases and 4 bases, with 7 bases remaining between them. Germline CDR1 KGHSH, CDR2 LQKENI. The CDR3 consists of 13 residues. The CDR3 DNA is TGTGCCAGCTCACCTTCGGGTAATCAGCCCCAGCATTTT. Translating it yields CASSPSGNQPQHF.

J is TRBJ2-5 and V is TRBV7-2; TRBD2 might be the D (5 bases). The CDR3 has 14 amino acids. V dropped 6 bases and J dropped 1 base, with 12 bases sitting between them. Per the germline V gene, CDR1 is SGHTA and CDR2 is FQGNSA. The chain's CDR3 is CASSLGSGQETQYF. The CDR3 DNA sequence: TGTGCCAGCAGTCTCGGCAGCGGCCAAGAGACCCAGTACTTC.

The chain carries TRBV27 and TRBJ2-1, with 7 bases matching TRBD1. Germline CDR1 and CDR2: MNHEY and SMNVEV (reference sequence). CDR3 length equals 12 residues. V shed 7 bases, J shed 9 bases, and the junction held 6 bases outside the gene matches. The CDR3 nucleotides are TGTGCCAGCAAAGAGACAGGGACTGAGCAGTTCTTC. It yields the protein CASKETGTEQFF.

This rearrangement joins TRBV6-6 to TRBJ1-1; TRBD1 might be the D (5 bases). Deletions cut 6 bases from V and 3 bases from J, with 17 bases between. This CDR3 comprises 15 residues. The germline CDR1 and CDR2 sequences are MNHNY and SVGAGI (reference sequence). The CDR3: CASRQPSRVDTEAFF. The CDR3, as DNA: TGTGCCAGCAGACAACCCTCCAGGGTGGACACTGAAGCTTTCTTT.

The chain couples TRBV7-2 to TRBJ2-3; no clear D gene. The V and J ends lost 5 bases and 4 bases respectively, with 10 bases between them. The CDR3 runs 13 residues. Germline CDR1 is SGHTA and CDR2 is FQGNSA. The CDR3 nucleotides read TGTGCCAGCAGCCGCAACCGAGCAGATACGCAGTATTTT. Translated, it gives CASSRNRADTQYF.

The chain carries TRBV12-5 and TRBJ2-1; D is unclear. Germline loops: CDR1 LGHNT, CDR2 FRNRAP. V was trimmed by 1 base and J by 8 bases, leaving 6 bases between them. This CDR3 spans 12 amino acids. The CDR3 sequence: CASGLAYYEQFF. The CDR3 coding sequence is TGTGCTAGTGGTTTGGCGTACTATGAGCAGTTCTTC.

This chain joins TRBV6-2 or TRBV6-3 and TRBJ2-7; TRBD2 matches at 10 bases. Unmatched junction bases numbered 11, after V lost 4 bases and J lost 2 bases. Looked up from germline, CDR1 is MNHEY and CDR2 is SVGEGT. The CDR3 runs to 17 residues. CDR3 amino acids: CASSSTRTSGNAYEQYF. In DNA, the CDR3 is TGTGCCAGCAGTTCTACCCGGACTAGCGGAAATGCCTACGAGCAGTACTTC.

The chain carries TRBV19 and TRBJ1-3; no clear D gene. CDR3 size: 14 residues. The germline CDR1 and CDR2 sequences are LNHDA and SQIVND (reference sequence). Trimming pared 6 bases from V and 2 bases from J, leaving 11 bases between. The CDR3 spells CASSPGRTGNTIYF. The CDR3 region has the DNA TGTGCCAGTAGCCCGGGGAGAACTGGAAACACCATATATTTT.

This sequence joins TRBV28 and TRBJ2-1; the match to TRBD2 covers 10 bases. Germline assignment: CDR1 MDHEN and CDR2 SYDVKM. The J segment lost 5 bases and the V segment lost 7 bases, leaving 8 bases of the junction unmatched. The CDR3 loop spans 15 amino acids. The CDR3 bases are TGTGCCAGCACCTTGGGGCTAGCGGGGGACAATGAGCAGTTCTTC. It specifies CASTLGLAGDNEQFF.

The chain combines TRBV3-1 (or the pseudogene TRBV3-2) with TRBJ1-5, with D uncertain. Germline lookup yields CDR1 LGHDT and CDR2 YNNKEL (reference sequence). V lost 1 base and J 2 bases, leaving 9 bases between the germline ends. The CDR3 contains 15 residues. CDR3 DNA sequence: TGTGCCAGCAGCCAAGGACACGGCGGCAATCAGCCCCAGCATTTT. It codes for CASSQGHGGNQPQHF.

The genes are TRBV28 and TRBJ2-5; no clear D gene. Per germline, CDR1 MDHEN and CDR2 SYDVKM. The length of the CDR3 is 10 residues. Trimming pared 8 bases from V and 4 bases from J, leaving 5 bases between. The CDR3 region has the DNA TGTGCCAGCTCCCGAGAGACCCAGTACTTC. Translated: CASSRETQYF.

This chain uses TRBV5-6 with TRBJ1-2; tentative D call: TRBD1 (5 bases). V was cut by 0 bases and J by 7 bases, with 13 bases left in between. This CDR3 is built from 14 residues. CDR1 and CDR2 from the germline V gene are SGHDT and YYEEEE. The CDR3 reads CASSLVGVEFGYTF. The CDR3, as DNA: TGTGCCAGCAGCTTGGTAGGGGTTGAGTTTGGCTACACCTTC.

The V and J genes are TRBV5-1 and TRBJ1-4; tentative D call: TRBD1 (6 bases). The CDR3 runs 14 residues. Trimming stripped 3 bases from V and 5 bases from J, with 11 bases between. The V gene's germline CDR1 is SGHRS and CDR2 YFSETQ. CDR3 in DNA: TGCGCCAGCAGCTCCGGGGGGCCGAATGAAAAACTGTTTTTT. Protein sequence: CASSSGGPNEKLFF. The full variable domain, in which reference TRBV5-1 and TRBJ1-4 provide the parts outside the CDR3, is KAGVTQTPRYLIKTRGQQVTLSCSPISGHRSVSWYQQTPGQGLQFLFEYFSETQRNKGNFPGRFSGRQFSNSRSEMNVSTLELGDSALYLCASSSGGPNEKLFFGSGTQLSVL.

This clone has only a few counts. This chain uses TRBV3-1 (or the pseudogene TRBV3-2) with TRBJ1-1, with TRBD1 identical over 8 bases. Per germline, CDR1 LGHDT and CDR2 YNNKEL (reference sequence). The CDR3 is made up of 14 amino acids. The ends lost 6 bases at V and 1 base at J; junction bases unmatched: 4. This CDR3 reads CASSPGGPNTEAFF. The CDR3 nucleotides are TGTGCCAGCAGTCCAGGGGGCCCGAACACTGAAGCTTTCTTT.

The chain has TRBV19 and TRBJ2-7; 8 bases are a match to TRBD2. The germline gives CDR1 LNHDA, CDR2 SQIVND (reference sequence). Trimming at V came to 3 bases and at J to 5 bases, leaving 9 bases not matched to a gene. This CDR3 contains 15 residues. The CDR3 region is CASSIRAGEFHEQYF. The CDR3 nucleotides read TGTGCCAGTAGTATCCGAGCGGGAGAATTCCACGAGCAGTACTTC.

The rearrangement uses TRBV15 and TRBJ2-6; 7 positions agree with TRBD1. Germline V gene lookup returns CDR1 LNHNV and CDR2 YYDKDF (reference sequence). V shed 3 bases, J shed 4 bases, and the junction held 12 bases outside the gene matches. The CDR3 sequence is 18 residues long. CDR3 protein: CATSSYHLTGNGANVLTF. The DNA of the CDR3 is TGTGCCACCAGCAGTTACCACCTGACAGGGAACGGGGCCAACGTCCTGACTTTC. Full variable domain (rest looked up from reference TRBV15 and TRBJ2-6): DAMVIQNPRYQVTQFGKPVTLSCSQTLNHNVMYWYQQKSSQAPKLLFHYYDKDFNNEADTPDNFQSRRPNTSFCFLDIRSPGLGDTAMYLCATSSYHLTGNGANVLTFGAGSRLTVL.

The J gene is TRBJ1-1, the V gene TRBV5-1; the D gene is possibly TRBD1 (5 bases). The V end lost 4 bases, the J end lost 4 bases, and 14 bases lay between the germline ends. This CDR3 is 14 amino acids long. Germline V lookup: CDR1 SGHRS, CDR2 YFSETQ. CDR3 coding DNA: TGCGCCAGCAGCCAGCAAGGGGCGCGCACTGAAGCTTTCTTT. Translated, it gives CASSQQGARTEAFF.

The V and J genes are TRBV11-3 and TRBJ1-1, with D maybe TRBD1 (5 bases). The CDR3 runs 13 residues. From germline, CDR1 is SGHNT and CDR2 YENEEA. Trimming removed 3 bases at V and 10 bases at J, with 15 bases between. The DNA for the CDR3 is TGTGCCAGCAGCTTGACTCCGGGGGTGGTAGCTTTCTTT. It specifies CASSLTPGVVAFF.